This T cell receptor beta chain was sequenced during a study of blood T cell repertoires in COVID-19. The germline CDR1 and CDR2 sequences are MNHEY and SMNVEV (reference sequence). Trimming cost V 3 bases and J 11 bases; bases outside gene matches: 7. The CDR3 is made up of 14 amino acids. Data came from immunoSEQ multiplex PCR; TCRdb stores just in-frame clones and leaves some out. Of 180,000 or so clones detected, around four fifths appear once; the ten largest clones hold around 13%. The sequencing input was peripheral blood. V is TRBV27 and J is TRBJ1-6, with 7 positions matching TRBD1. This TCR came from a woman aged 70-85 years with COVID-19, enrolled during active disease. The CDR3 reads CASSFTGDVTPLHF. The CDR3 region has the DNA TGTGCCAGCAGTTTCACAGGGGACGTAACACCCCTCCACTTT.